This T cell receptor beta chain was documented in a study of cytomegalovirus exposure and HLA in healthy donors. With V trimmed by 6 bases and J by 8 bases, 8 bases remained unmatched. The CDR3 length is 14 residues. Germline lookup yields CDR1 LNHDA and CDR2 SQIVND (reference sequence). The PCR used 60 Vbeta and 13 Jbeta primers. Clones were read by immunoSEQ multiplex PCR, and TCRdb kept only the in-frame ones, dropping some. The table shows some 210,000 clones, with about 85% occurring only once. The chain links TRBV19 to TRBJ1-4; 8 bases match TRBD1. The sequence was obtained from a woman aged 50 to 65 in good health and CMV-seropositive. Sequenced sample: PBMCs. The CDR3 is CASRTTGGSEKLFF. DNA of the CDR3: TGTGCCAGTAGGACTACAGGGGGGTCGGAAAAACTGTTTTTT.